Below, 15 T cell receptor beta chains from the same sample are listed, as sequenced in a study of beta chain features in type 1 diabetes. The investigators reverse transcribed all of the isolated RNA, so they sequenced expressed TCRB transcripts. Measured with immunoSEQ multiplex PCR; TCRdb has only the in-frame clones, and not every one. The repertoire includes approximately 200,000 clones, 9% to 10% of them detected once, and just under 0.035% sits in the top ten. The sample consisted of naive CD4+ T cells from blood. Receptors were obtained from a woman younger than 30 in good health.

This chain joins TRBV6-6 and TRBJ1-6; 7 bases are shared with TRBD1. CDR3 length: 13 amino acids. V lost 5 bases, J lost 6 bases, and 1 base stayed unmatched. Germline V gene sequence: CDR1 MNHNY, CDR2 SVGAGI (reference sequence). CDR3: CASSRQGNSPLHF. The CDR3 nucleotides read TGTGCCAGCAGTCGACAGGGTAATTCACCCCTCCACTTT.

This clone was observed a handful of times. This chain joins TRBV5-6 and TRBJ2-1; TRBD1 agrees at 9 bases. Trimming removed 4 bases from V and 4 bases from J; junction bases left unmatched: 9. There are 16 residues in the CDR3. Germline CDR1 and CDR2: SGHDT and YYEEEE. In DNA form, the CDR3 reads TGTGCCAGCAGCCCGCCTGGACAGGGGTGGTACAATGAGCAGTTCTTC. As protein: CASSPPGQGWYNEQFF.

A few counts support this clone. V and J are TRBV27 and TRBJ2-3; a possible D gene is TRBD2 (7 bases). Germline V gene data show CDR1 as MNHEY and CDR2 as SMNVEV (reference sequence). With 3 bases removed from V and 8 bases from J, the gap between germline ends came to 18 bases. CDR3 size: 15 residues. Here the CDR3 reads CASSFGLAARGTQYF. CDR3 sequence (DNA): TGTGCCAGCAGTTTTGGTCTAGCGGCCAGGGGTACGCAGTATTTT.

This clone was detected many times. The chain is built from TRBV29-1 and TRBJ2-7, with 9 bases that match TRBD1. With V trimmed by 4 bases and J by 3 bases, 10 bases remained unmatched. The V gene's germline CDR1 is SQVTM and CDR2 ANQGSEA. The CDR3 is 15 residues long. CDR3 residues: CSVVSPGQGNYEQYF. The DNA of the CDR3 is TGCAGCGTTGTCTCTCCGGGACAGGGAAACTACGAGCAGTACTTC.

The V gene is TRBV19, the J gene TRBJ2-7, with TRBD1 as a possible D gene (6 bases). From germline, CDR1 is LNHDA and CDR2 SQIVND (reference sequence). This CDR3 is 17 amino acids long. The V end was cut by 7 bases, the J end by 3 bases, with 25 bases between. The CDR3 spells CASTAKSGVTGNYEQYF. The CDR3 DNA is TGTGCCAGTACCGCCAAGAGTGGAGTAACAGGGAACTACGAGCAGTACTTC.

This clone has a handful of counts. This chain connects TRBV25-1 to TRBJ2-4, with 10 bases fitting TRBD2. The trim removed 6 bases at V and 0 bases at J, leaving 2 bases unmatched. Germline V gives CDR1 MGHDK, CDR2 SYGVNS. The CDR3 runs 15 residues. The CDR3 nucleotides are TGTGCCAGCAGCCCTAGCGGGAGAGCCAAAAACATTCAGTACTTC. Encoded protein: CASSPSGRAKNIQYF.

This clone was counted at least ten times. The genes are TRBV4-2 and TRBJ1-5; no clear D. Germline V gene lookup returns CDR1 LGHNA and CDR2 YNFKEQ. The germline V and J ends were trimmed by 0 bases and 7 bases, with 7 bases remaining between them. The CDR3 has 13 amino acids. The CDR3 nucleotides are TGTGCCAGCAGCCAAGAAAACGAGCAGCCCCAGCATTTT. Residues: CASSQENEQPQHF.

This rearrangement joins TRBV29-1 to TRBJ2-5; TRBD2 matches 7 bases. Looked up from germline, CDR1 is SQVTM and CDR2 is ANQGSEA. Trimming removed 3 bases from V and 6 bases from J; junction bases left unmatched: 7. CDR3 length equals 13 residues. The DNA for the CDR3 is TGCAGCGTTGAGTTGAGACTAGCAAAGACCCAGTACTTC. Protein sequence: CSVELRLAKTQYF.

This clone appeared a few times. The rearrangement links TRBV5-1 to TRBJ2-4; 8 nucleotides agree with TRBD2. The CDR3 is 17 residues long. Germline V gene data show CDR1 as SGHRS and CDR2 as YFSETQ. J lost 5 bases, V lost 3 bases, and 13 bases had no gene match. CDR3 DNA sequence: TGCGCCAGCAGCTCCCACCGGGGGGGGCGCAGGGAAAACATTCAGTACTTC. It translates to CASSSHRGGRRENIQYF.

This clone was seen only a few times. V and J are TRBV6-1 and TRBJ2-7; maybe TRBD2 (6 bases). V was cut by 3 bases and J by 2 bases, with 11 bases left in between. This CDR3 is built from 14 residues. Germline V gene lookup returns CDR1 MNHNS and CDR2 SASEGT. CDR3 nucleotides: TGTGCCAGCAGTGATCTACAGCGGGCCTACGAGCAGTACTTC. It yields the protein CASSDLQRAYEQYF.

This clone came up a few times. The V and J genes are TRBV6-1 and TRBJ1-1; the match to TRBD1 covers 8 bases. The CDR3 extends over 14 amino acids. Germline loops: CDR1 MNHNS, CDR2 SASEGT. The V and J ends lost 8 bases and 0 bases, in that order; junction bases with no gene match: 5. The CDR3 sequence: CASDRQGLNTEAFF. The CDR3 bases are TGTGCCAGCGACCGACAGGGGCTGAACACTGAAGCTTTCTTT.

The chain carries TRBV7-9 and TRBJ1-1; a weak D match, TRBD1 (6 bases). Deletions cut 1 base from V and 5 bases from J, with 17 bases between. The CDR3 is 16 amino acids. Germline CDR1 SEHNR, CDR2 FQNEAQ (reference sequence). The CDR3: CASSLVSGQGGTEAFF. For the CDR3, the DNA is TGTGCCAGCAGCTTAGTGTCCGGACAAGGGGGTACTGAAGCTTTCTTT.

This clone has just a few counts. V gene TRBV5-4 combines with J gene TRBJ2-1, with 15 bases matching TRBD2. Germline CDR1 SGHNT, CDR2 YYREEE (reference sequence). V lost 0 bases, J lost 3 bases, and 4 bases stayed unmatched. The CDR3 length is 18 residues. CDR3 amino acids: CASSLGGLAGGGYNEQFF. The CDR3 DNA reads TGTGCCAGCAGCTTGGGCGGACTAGCGGGAGGGGGCTACAATGAGCAGTTCTTC.

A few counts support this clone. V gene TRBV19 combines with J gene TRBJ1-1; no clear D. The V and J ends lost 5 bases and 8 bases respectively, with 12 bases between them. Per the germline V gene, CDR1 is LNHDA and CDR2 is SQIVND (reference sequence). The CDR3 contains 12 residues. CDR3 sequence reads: CASSGVVWEAFF. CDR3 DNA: TGTGCCAGTAGTGGAGTGGTGTGGGAAGCTTTCTTT.

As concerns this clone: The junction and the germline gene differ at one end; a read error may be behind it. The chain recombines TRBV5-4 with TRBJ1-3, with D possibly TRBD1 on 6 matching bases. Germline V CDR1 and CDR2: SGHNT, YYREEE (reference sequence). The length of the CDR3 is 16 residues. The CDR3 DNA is TGCGCCAGCAGCTTGGCCTTCGGACAGTCTGGAAACACCATATATTTT. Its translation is CASSLAFGQSGNTIYF.